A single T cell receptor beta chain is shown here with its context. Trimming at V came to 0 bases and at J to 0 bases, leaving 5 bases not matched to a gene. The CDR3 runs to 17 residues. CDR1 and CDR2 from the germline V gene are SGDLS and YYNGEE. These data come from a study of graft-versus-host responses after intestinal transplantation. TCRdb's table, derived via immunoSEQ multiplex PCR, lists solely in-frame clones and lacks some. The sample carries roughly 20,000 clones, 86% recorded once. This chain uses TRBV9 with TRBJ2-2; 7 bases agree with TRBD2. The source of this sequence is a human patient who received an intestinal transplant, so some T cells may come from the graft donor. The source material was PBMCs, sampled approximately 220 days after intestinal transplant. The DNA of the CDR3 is TGTGCCAGCAGCGTAGATCGACTAGCTCCGAACACCGGGGAGCTGTTTTTT. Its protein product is CASSVDRLAPNTGELFF.